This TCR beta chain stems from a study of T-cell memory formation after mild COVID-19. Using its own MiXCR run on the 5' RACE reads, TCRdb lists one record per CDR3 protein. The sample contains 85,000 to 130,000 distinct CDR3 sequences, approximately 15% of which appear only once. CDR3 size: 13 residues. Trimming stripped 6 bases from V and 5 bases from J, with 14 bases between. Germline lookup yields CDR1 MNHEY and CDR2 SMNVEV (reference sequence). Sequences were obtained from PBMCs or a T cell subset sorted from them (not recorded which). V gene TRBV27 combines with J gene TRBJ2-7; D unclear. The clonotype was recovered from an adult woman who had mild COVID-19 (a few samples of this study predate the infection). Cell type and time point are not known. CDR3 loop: CASSFGQFNEQYF. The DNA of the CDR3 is TGTGCCAGCAGCTTTGGGCAGTTCAACGAGCAGTACTTC.